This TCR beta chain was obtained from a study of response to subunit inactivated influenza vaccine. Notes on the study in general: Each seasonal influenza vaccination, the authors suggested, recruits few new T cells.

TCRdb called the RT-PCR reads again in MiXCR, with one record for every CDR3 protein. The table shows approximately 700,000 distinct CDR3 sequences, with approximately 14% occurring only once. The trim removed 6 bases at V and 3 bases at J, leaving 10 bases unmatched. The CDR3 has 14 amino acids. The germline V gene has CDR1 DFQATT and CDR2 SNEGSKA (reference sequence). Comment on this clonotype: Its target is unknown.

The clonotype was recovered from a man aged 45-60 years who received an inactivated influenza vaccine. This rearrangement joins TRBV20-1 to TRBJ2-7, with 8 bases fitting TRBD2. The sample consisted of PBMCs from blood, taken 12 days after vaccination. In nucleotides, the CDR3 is TGCAGTGCAGAGGTGGGACTAGGGAACTACGAGCAGTACTTC. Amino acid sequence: CSAEVGLGNYEQYF.